Sequencing of this T cell receptor (beta chain) was carried out in a study of regulatory T cells in long-lasting Graves disease. The CDR3 has 16 amino acids. Trimming cost V 6 bases and J 5 bases; bases outside gene matches: 8. Germline CDR1 SGHTA, CDR2 FQGTGA. Study findings and constraints: Persistent Graves' cases showed lower TCR diversity than newly diagnosed cases. TRBV28, TRBJ1-2 and TRBJ2-5 emerged as the favored segments in persistent disease.

Ten or more counts support this clonotype. Its target is unknown. Regarding time point: persistent/refractory GD, antithyroid drugs over 5 years with positive TRAb. The TCR library was made from RNA extracted from PBMCs. Peripheral blood, approximately 9.6 milliliters of it, was drawn into EDTA tubes. HTBI primers from iRepertoire and Arm-PCR of CDR3 regions yielded the TCR beta libraries. One entry per CDR3 protein, called by TCRdb with MiXCR from the multiplex PCR reads. The sample carries about 460,000 distinct CDR3 sequences, approximately 22% recorded once. The origin of this receptor is a female donor with Graves disease. This chain links TRBV7-3 with TRBJ2-5, with 14 bases identical to TRBD2. Source: peripheral blood mononuclear cells (PBMCs), taken when the disease was refractory, from a patient treated with antithyroid drugs. The CDR3 sequence: CASSRSGLAGVETQYF. The DNA for the CDR3 is TGTGCCAGCAGTCGATCGGGACTAGCGGGAGTGGAGACCCAGTACTTC.